One and the same sample provided the 2 T cell receptor beta chains below, sequenced in a study of CD8 T cells in ankylosing spondylitis. Findings of the study overall: Fewer than 10 highly homologous variants made up a TCR beta motif that seemed to typify ankylosing spondylitis blood.

TCRdb analysed the 5' RACE reads with MiXCR anew, one entry per CDR3 protein. The sample lists more than 100,000 distinct CDR3 sequences; roughly 17% were seen once. Which antigens these TCRs recognize remains unknown. The sequenced material came from blood, either unsorted or a sorted T cell fraction (not recorded which). These receptor sequences come from a male donor with ankylosing spondylitis.

In this sample, this clonotype turned up once. The chain carries TRBV18 and TRBJ2-1; TRBD2 matches 9 bases. With V trimmed by 0 bases and J by 7 bases, 7 bases remained unmatched. CDR3 size: 16 residues. Germline-derived CDR1 and CDR2 are KGHSH and LQKENI. This CDR3 is CASSPPIAGVINEQFF. CDR3 nucleotide sequence: TGTGCCAGCTCACCACCGATAGCGGGAGTGATTAATGAGCAGTTCTTC.

The gene calls are TRBV7-2 and TRBJ2-3; 12 bases agree with TRBD2. The J segment lost 5 bases and the V segment lost 5 bases, leaving 8 bases of the junction unmatched. Germline V gene data show CDR1 as SGHTA and CDR2 as FQGNSA. This CDR3 is 16 amino acids long. The chain's CDR3 is CASSAPPGLAGDTQYF. The CDR3 DNA reads TGTGCCAGCAGCGCCCCTCCGGGACTAGCGGGAGATACGCAGTATTTT.